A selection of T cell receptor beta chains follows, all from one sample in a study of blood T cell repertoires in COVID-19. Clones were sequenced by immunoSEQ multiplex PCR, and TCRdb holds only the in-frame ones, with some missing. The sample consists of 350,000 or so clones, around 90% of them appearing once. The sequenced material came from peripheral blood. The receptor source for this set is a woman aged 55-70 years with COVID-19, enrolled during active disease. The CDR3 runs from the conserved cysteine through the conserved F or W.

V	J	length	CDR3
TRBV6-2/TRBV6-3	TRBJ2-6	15	CASSSDRAGANVLTF
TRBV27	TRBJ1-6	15	CASSLKGQRNSPLHF
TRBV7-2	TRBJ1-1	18	CASSLFSATGGTNTEAFF
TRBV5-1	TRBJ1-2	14	CASSPATGPYGYTF
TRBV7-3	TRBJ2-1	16	CASSRYIAGGNNEQFF
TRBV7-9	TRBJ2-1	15	CASSFQGVSYNEQFF
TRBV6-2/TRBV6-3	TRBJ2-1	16	CASSYSRTSYHNEQFF
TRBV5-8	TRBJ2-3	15	CASRSRTGVSDTQYF
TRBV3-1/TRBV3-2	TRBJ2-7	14	CASSLQGGGGEQYF
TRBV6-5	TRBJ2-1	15	CASSFTRLPYNEQFF
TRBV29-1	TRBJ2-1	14	CSFRAVGSYNEQFF
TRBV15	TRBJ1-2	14	CATSSNRGLRGYTF
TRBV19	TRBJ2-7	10	CASLGGEQYF
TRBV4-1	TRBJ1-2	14	CASSQERQNYGYTF
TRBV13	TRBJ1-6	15	CASSPGQGYNSPLHF
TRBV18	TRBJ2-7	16	CASSGMAGGPTYEQYF
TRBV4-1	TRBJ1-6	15	CASSQQTGDNSPLHF
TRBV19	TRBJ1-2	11	CASRTVGWYTF
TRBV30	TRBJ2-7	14	CAWSTGVRGYEQYF
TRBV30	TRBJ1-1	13	CAWSSGRNTEAFF
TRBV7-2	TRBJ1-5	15	CASSLDPGGNQPQHF
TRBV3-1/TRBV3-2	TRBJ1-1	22	CASSQEWASPRMGSGLNTEAFF
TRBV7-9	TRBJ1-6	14	CASSPWDSNSPLHF
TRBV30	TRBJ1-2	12	CAWTTGVYGYTF
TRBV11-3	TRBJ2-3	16	CASSSGLAGVTDTQYF
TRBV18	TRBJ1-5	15	CASSPQRTPGEPQHF
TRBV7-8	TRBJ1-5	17	CASSPQVGRERNQPQHF
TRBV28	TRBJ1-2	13	CASSLGQGYGYTF
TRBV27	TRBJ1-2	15	CASKPGQTYNYGYTF
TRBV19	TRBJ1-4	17	CATQPADRGATNEKLFF
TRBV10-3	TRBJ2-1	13	CAISEPDNVEQFF
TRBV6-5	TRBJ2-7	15	CASSYRGQGSYEQYF
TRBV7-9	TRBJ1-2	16	CASSLAGTPIAYGYTF
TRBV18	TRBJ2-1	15	CASSPLVGQGSEQFF
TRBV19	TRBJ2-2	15	CASRTTSGGSGELFF
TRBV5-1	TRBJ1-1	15	CASSSSDPGGTEAFF
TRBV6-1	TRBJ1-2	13	CASSDLQYYGYTF
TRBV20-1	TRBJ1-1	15	CSASRLSRAGTEAFF
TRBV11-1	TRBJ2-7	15	CASSFSSGAPYEQYF